Reported below is one T cell receptor (beta chain). This record belongs to a study of cytomegalovirus exposure and HLA in healthy donors. The PCR had 60 Vbeta and 13 Jbeta primers. TCRdb's copy holds only in-frame clones and misses some; the assay was immunoSEQ multiplex PCR. Of around 110,000 clones in the sample, about 76% were seen once. Germline assignment: CDR1 LGHNT and CDR2 FRNRAP. This CDR3 comprises 14 residues. Unmatched junction bases numbered 5, after V lost 5 bases and J lost 3 bases. The V and J genes are TRBV12-5 and TRBJ2-3; 7 bases align to TRBD2. This TCR was sampled from a woman in her twenties or thirties in good health and CMV-seronegative. Sequencing used PBMCs. Written as DNA, the CDR3 is TGTGCTAGTGGTGACACTAGCGTAACAGATACGCAGTATTTT. Protein sequence: CASGDTSVTDTQYF.